What follows are 10 T cell receptor beta chains derived from one specimen sequenced in a study of shared T cell receptors in the human thymus. Clones were read by immunoSEQ multiplex PCR, and TCRdb kept only the in-frame ones, dropping some. The profile shows fewer than 700,000 clones, around 87% of them singletons. This sample was also put to use in a study of human thymus T cells.

The sequencing input was thymocytes. The receptors come from a boy in the first two years of life with a congenital heart defect.

This sequence joins TRBV7-9 and TRBJ2-7; the match to TRBD2 covers 13 bases. Per germline, CDR1 SEHNR and CDR2 FQNEAQ (reference sequence). This CDR3 is 18 amino acids long. Germline trimming cut 2 bases from V and 3 bases from J; bases unmatched to any gene: 10. CDR3 amino acids: CASSLRLAGGIQGYEQYF. The DNA of the CDR3 is TGTGCCAGCAGCTTACGACTAGCGGGAGGAATCCAAGGCTACGAGCAGTACTTC. The variable domain in full, completed from reference TRBV7-9 and TRBJ2-7, reads DTGVSQNPRHKITKRGQNVTFRCDPISEHNRLYWYRQTLGQGPEFLTYFQNEAQLEKSRLLSDRFSAERPKGSFSTLEIQRTEQGDSAMYLCASSLRLAGGIQGYEQYFGPGTRLTVT.

This chain joins TRBV30 and TRBJ2-5, with 7 bases fitting TRBD2. This CDR3 contains 12 residues. Germline V gives CDR1 GTSNPN, CDR2 SVGIG (reference sequence). CDR3 sequence: CAGIPSGETQYF. In DNA, the CDR3 is TGTGCAGGAATCCCTAGCGGAGAGACCCAGTACTTC.

The chain couples TRBV7-2 to TRBJ2-3; D is possibly TRBD2 (5 bases). The CDR3 is 14 residues long. Deletions cut 8 bases from V and 3 bases from J, with 15 bases between. The germline gives CDR1 SGHTA, CDR2 FQGNSA. The CDR3 reads CASPPGKETDTQYF. The CDR3 coding sequence is TGTGCCAGCCCTCCGGGAAAGGAAACAGATACGCAGTATTTT.

The chain carries TRBV5-1 and TRBJ1-2; the match to TRBD1 covers 9 bases. The CDR3 consists of 15 residues. Trimming took 2 bases from V and 4 from J; bases not matched to a gene: 6. Germline V gene lookup returns CDR1 SGHRS and CDR2 YFSETQ. The CDR3 protein is CASSFTGGFGYGYTF. DNA for the CDR3: TGCGCCAGCAGCTTCACAGGGGGCTTTGGCTATGGCTACACCTTC.

This clone is a singleton in its sample. V and J are TRBV25-1 and TRBJ2-5; D is unclear. The CDR3 runs to 11 residues. The germline CDR1 and CDR2 sequences are MGHDK and SYGVNS. V was shortened by 5 bases and J by 11 bases, with 12 bases between the two germline ends. CDR3 in amino acids: CASSHHLEQYF. The CDR3, as DNA: TGTGCCAGCAGTCACCACTTGGAGCAGTACTTC. The full variable domain, in which reference TRBV25-1 and TRBJ2-5 provide the parts outside the CDR3, is EADIYQTPRYLVIGTGKKITLECSQTMGHDKMYWYQQDPGMELHLIHYSYGVNSTEKGDLSSESTVSRIRTEHFPLTLESARPSHTSQYLCASSHHLEQYFGPGTRLLVL.

The chain is built from TRBV4-1 and TRBJ2-7; 7 bases are shared with TRBD1. J was trimmed by 0 bases and V by 4 bases; bases with no gene match: 0. CDR3 length: 13 residues. Germline values: CDR1 MGHRA, CDR2 YSYEKL. As DNA, the CDR3 is TGCGCCAGCAGCCGGGACAGCTCCTACGAGCAGTACTTC. This sequence encodes CASSRDSSYEQYF.

The chain carries TRBV2 and TRBJ1-2; no reliable D call. V dropped 5 bases and J dropped 2 bases, with 12 bases sitting between them. There are 14 residues in the CDR3. The germline CDR1 and CDR2 sequences are SNHLY and FYNNEI. This CDR3 is CASSPRPRNYGYTF. Written as DNA, the CDR3 is TGTGCCAGCAGTCCCCGTCCTAGGAACTATGGCTACACCTTC.

The count of this clone is one. The chain combines TRBV21-1 with TRBJ2-7; the table's D gene call, TRBD2, was not cross checked with the DNA. TRBV21-1 is noted as a pseudogene. The CDR3 spans 14 residues. The CDR3 region is CATPVIKRGYEQYF. DNA of the CDR3: TGTGCCACCCCCGTTATTAAGAGAGGCTACGAGCAGTACTTC.

This rearrangement joins TRBV4-1 to TRBJ2-7; no reliable D call. Germline CDR1 MGHRA, CDR2 YSYEKL. This CDR3 has 13 residues. V lost 5 bases, J lost 0 bases, and 8 bases lay in between. For the CDR3, the DNA is TGCGCCAGCAGCTCCGTTTCCTCCTACGAGCAGTACTTC. Translation: CASSSVSSYEQYF.

This clone was detected once. The chain joins TRBV4-2 to TRBJ2-7, with TRBD2 as a possible D gene (6 bases). Trimming took 1 base from V and 2 from J, leaving 12 bases between them. There are 15 residues in the CDR3. In germline, CDR1 is LGHNA, CDR2 YNFKEQ. The CDR3, as DNA: TGTGCCAGCAGCCAAGCCCTGAGGAGGGCCTACGAGCAGTACTTC. It is translated as CASSQALRRAYEQYF.